The 20 T cell receptor beta chains listed next were all sequenced from one sample in a study of Ad26.COV2.S vaccination and SARS-CoV-2 variants (dated by TCRdb to the early 2020s). Libraries were made using the immunoSEQ multiplex PCR assay. The table comes from immuneACCESS by way of TCRdb, which keeps in-frame sequences with V and J called. Part of the clones is missing from these tables; in studies checked, under half for an unresolved V gene and the rest for unknown reasons. The sample records about 680,000 clones, 70% to 90% of which are singletons. The top ten constitute around 1.5% of the sample. This specimen's treatment or condition label, per the study, means: some 19 received Ad26.COV2.S at low or high dose, single or two shots; five or six received placebo; per-sample allocation not given. For vaccine and placebo recipients, repertoires were sequenced using samples collected on day 63 after the first injection.

The starting material was peripheral blood, obtained in a trial of Ad26.COV2.S vaccine versus placebo. These receptors all stem from a person between 18 and 65 years old who received the Ad26.COV2.S COVID-19 vaccine or a placebo.

The J gene is TRBJ2-1, the V gene TRBV19, with 11 bases identical to TRBD2. The V gene's germline CDR1 is LNHDA and CDR2 SQIVND (reference sequence). Trimming took 7 bases from V and 7 from J; bases not matched to a gene: 9. This CDR3 has 15 amino acids. Here the CDR3 DNA reads TGTGCCAGTACACCACTAGCGGGAGTCATTAATGAGCAGTTCTTC. It yields the protein CASTPLAGVINEQFF. Combining the CDR3 with reference TRBV19 and TRBJ2-1 gives the whole variable domain DGGITQSPKYLFRKEGQNVTLSCEQNLNHDAMYWYRQDPGQGLRLIYYSQIVNDFQKGDIAEGYSVSREKKESFPLTVTSAQKNPTAFYLCASTPLAGVINEQFFGPGTRLTVL.

The chain employs TRBV19 and TRBJ2-6; weak D call: TRBD2 (5 bases). The CDR3 is 15 amino acids. The V gene's germline CDR1 is LNHDA and CDR2 SQIVND (reference sequence). V lost 1 base to trimming and J lost 2 bases, with 6 bases between them. The CDR3 bases are TGTGCCAGTAGTATAGCGGGGACTGGGGCCAACGTCCTGACTTTC. Its translation is CASSIAGTGANVLTF.

The genes are TRBV11-2 and TRBJ2-7; D unresolved. This CDR3 has 15 residues. The ends were cut back, 5 bases at V and 0 bases at J, with 14 bases in the middle. Germline-derived CDR1 and CDR2 are SGHAT and FQNNGV. CDR3 nucleotides: TGTGCCAGCAGCCCTCACCCCCAGAGCTCCTACGAGCAGTACTTC. Its protein product is CASSPHPQSSYEQYF.

The chain employs TRBV6-4 and TRBJ2-5; the D gene is possibly TRBD2 (6 bases). Per the germline V gene, CDR1 is MRHNA and CDR2 is SNTAGT. The V end lost 6 bases, the J end lost 0 bases, and 8 bases lay between the germline ends. The CDR3 has 13 amino acids. The CDR3 nucleotides read TGTGCCAGCAGCCGGGACTACCAAGAGACCCAGTACTTC. This sequence encodes CASSRDYQETQYF.

This clone came up once. V and J are TRBV29-1 and TRBJ2-7; D gene unclear. V was pared by 2 bases and J by 7 bases, with 24 bases between. The germline gives CDR1 SQVTM, CDR2 ANQGSEA. This CDR3 has 16 residues. The DNA of the CDR3 is TGCAGCGTTGAAATCCCCTGGACCCTATATACTACGGAGCAGTACTTC. Residues: CSVEIPWTLYTTEQYF.

The J gene is TRBJ2-4, the V gene TRBV7-9; TRBD1 is a possible D gene (5 bases). The CDR3 runs to 13 residues. V was cut by 5 bases and J by 6 bases, with 11 bases left in between. The germline gives CDR1 SEHNR, CDR2 FQNEAQ (reference sequence). This CDR3 is CASSLDSINIQYF. The CDR3 nucleotides read TGTGCCAGCAGCCTCGACAGTATAAACATTCAGTACTTC.

This clone occurred a few times. The V gene is TRBV9, the J gene TRBJ1-2; D unresolved. Germline V gene data show CDR1 as SGDLS and CDR2 as YYNGEE. CDR3 length equals 16 residues. Trimming removed 0 bases from V and 3 bases from J, with 15 bases in between. CDR3 nucleotides: TGTGCCAGCAGCGTAGGGGAAACTACGACTTACTATGGCTACACCTTC. As protein: CASSVGETTTYYGYTF.

The J gene is TRBJ2-5, the V gene TRBV11-2; D remains ambiguous. Deletions cut 1 base from V and 5 bases from J, with 8 bases between. The CDR3 is made up of 13 amino acids. CDR1 is SGHAT, CDR2 FQNNGV, per germline. The CDR3 DNA sequence: TGTGCCAGCAGCTTAGCCGAAACCGAGACCCAGTACTTC. This gives the protein CASSLAETETQYF.

A word on this clone: The same CDR3 arises from other DNA sequences in this sample as well. The V gene is TRBV11-2, the J gene TRBJ2-2; TRBD1 matches 8 bases. The CDR3 length is 15 residues. CDR1 and CDR2 from the germline V gene are SGHAT and FQNNGV. Unmatched junction bases numbered 3, after V lost 6 bases and J lost 0 bases. CDR3 in amino acids: CASRKDRANTGELFF. The DNA of the CDR3 is TGTGCCAGCAGAAAGGACAGGGCGAACACCGGGGAGCTGTTTTTT. The full variable domain, with the rest looked up from reference TRBV11-2 and TRBJ2-2, is EAGVAQSPRYKIIEKRQSVAFWCNPISGHATLYWYQQILGQGPKLLIQFQNNGVVDDSQLPKDRFSAERLKGVDSTLKIQPAKLEDSAVYLCASRKDRANTGELFFGEGSRLTVL.

This clone was observed a single time. The chain joins TRBV2 to TRBJ2-7; no clear D. With 4 bases removed from V and 5 bases from J, the gap between germline ends came to 9 bases. The CDR3 has 12 residues. From germline, CDR1 is SNHLY and CDR2 FYNNEI. This CDR3 is CASSVGFDEQYF. In DNA form, the CDR3 reads TGTGCCAGCAGTGTAGGGTTCGACGAGCAGTACTTC.

The rearrangement joins TRBV27 to TRBJ1-1, with D possibly TRBD1 on 5 matching bases. This CDR3 has 14 residues. The V gene lost 1 base and the J gene lost 5 bases, with 11 bases spanning the gap. Germline V gene data show CDR1 as MNHEY and CDR2 as SMNVEV (reference sequence). CDR3 DNA sequence: TGTGCCAGCAGTTTATTCCCGGGGGGGACTGAAGCTTTCTTT. As protein: CASSLFPGGTEAFF.

The chain employs TRBV10-1 and TRBJ1-1; 9 bases align to TRBD1. The CDR3 sequence is 13 residues long. V was clipped by 6 bases and J by 5 bases; unmatched bases: 4. Germline-derived CDR1 and CDR2 are WNHNN and SYGVQD (reference sequence). For the CDR3, the DNA is TGCGCCAGCAGGGTGACAGGGGGTACTGAAGCTTTCTTT. This encodes CASRVTGGTEAFF.

DNA of the CDR3: TGTGCCAGCAGTTACTCGAGTACAGACAATTCACCCCTCCACTTT. It encodes CASSYSSTDNSPLHF. This chain uses TRBV6-6 with TRBJ1-6; D ambiguous. The CDR3 consists of 15 residues. The germline gives CDR1 MNHNY, CDR2 SVGAGI (reference sequence). Trimming left V 0 bases short and J 7 bases short, with 10 bases between.

The rearrangement uses TRBV6-5 and TRBJ1-4; D gene unclear. This CDR3 has 13 amino acids. Germline V gene lookup returns CDR1 MNHEY and CDR2 SVGAGI. V lost 3 bases and J lost 8, with 10 bases in between. The CDR3 spells CASSYFFGEKLFF. The CDR3 DNA follows: TGTGCCAGCAGTTATTTTTTTGGGGAAAAACTGTTTTTT.

This chain uses TRBV28 with TRBJ2-7; D not resolved. The germline gives CDR1 MDHEN, CDR2 SYDVKM. V lost 4 bases and J 2 bases, leaving 18 bases between the germline ends. The CDR3 contains 16 residues. CDR3 amino acids: CASSSYSGGVTYEQYF. The CDR3 DNA follows: TGTGCCAGCAGTTCATACAGTGGTGGGGTTACCTACGAGCAGTACTTC.

The chain is built from TRBV30 and TRBJ1-6; D gene unclear. Germline-derived CDR1 and CDR2 are GTSNPN and SVGIG (reference sequence). The CDR3 contains 14 residues. Trimming removed 4 bases at V and 10 bases at J, with 17 bases between. The CDR3, as DNA: TGTGCCTGGAAGGTATCCGCGGGGAGCTCACCCCTCCACTTT. This translates into CAWKVSAGSSPLHF.

This chain links TRBV25-1 with TRBJ2-7, with D unresolved. CDR1 and CDR2 from the germline V gene are MGHDK and SYGVNS. CDR3 length: 14 residues. V lost 1 base and J 7 bases, leaving 14 bases between the germline ends. The DNA of the CDR3 is TGTGCCAGCAGTGAATCGGGCCCTGGATTAGAGCAGTACTTC. Encoded protein: CASSESGPGLEQYF.

This chain connects TRBV4-3 to TRBJ2-1, with 7 bases lining up with TRBD1. CDR1 and CDR2 (germline): LGHNA, YSLEER. The CDR3 extends over 16 amino acids. The V segment lost 3 bases and the J segment 6 bases; nucleotides outside the gene matches: 11. The CDR3 loop reads CASSHRQGSGVNEQFF. The CDR3 DNA reads TGCGCCAGCAGCCACCGACAGGGAAGCGGAGTCAATGAGCAGTTCTTC.

The chain is built from TRBV18 and TRBJ2-2; 13 bases line up with TRBD2. From germline, CDR1 is KGHSH and CDR2 LQKENI. This CDR3 spans 15 amino acids. The trim removed 7 bases at V and 7 bases at J, leaving 6 bases unmatched. The CDR3 DNA follows: TGTGCCAGCTTCGGGACTAGCGGGAATGTCGGGGAGCTGTTTTTT. Translated: CASFGTSGNVGELFF.

V gene TRBV6-5 combines with J gene TRBJ2-3; weak D call: TRBD1 (6 bases). CDR1 MNHEY and CDR2 SVGAGI come from the germline V gene. V was trimmed by 6 bases and J by 2 bases, leaving 15 bases between them. The CDR3 runs 15 residues. Here the CDR3 DNA reads TGTGCCAGCAGCAGGGGCCTCAAGGACACAGATACGCAGTATTTT. It yields the protein CASSRGLKDTDTQYF.